What follows describes a single TCR beta chain. What antigen it recognizes has not been identified. The record has no base qualities; no much larger clone is one base away. The donors were healthy, HIV-negative adults who had no recently reported acute infections or vaccinations. Every donor was a Caucasian adult residing in Nashville, Tennessee, USA. CD4+ T cells were enriched by magnetic negative selection; naive cells were then positively selected on CD45RA, and the negative fraction formed the memory subset. Blood was obtained by leukapheresis, after which PBMCs were separated by Ficoll-Histopaque density gradient centrifugation and cryopreserved in liquid nitrogen vapor phase. Purity and quantity of every magnetically sorted T cell population were checked by analytical flow cytometry. Each sorted fraction had its genomic DNA isolated and then quantified by UV absorbance on a Nanodrop 2000c. TCR CDR3 regions were amplified from genomic DNA by multiplex PCR using the deep immunoSEQ assay. Genomic DNA extracted from each cell subset was distributed evenly over all wells of several immunoSEQ 96-well plates, and each plate served as one replicate. For sorted subsets, about 200 ng genomic DNA, equal to 25,000 to 35,000 T cell genomes, was loaded into each replicate PCR. Purified libraries were quantified with a Qubit 3.0 fluorometer, sized on a Bioanalyzer 2100, and re-quantified with the KAPA Library Quantification kit. Each immunoSEQ 96-well plate was sequenced on its own single-read 150-cycle Illumina NextSeq 550 flow cell. The source study handled its data this way. Because the immunoSEQ output included only junctional sequences and no quality scores, the filtering could not be the same as the filtering used for full-length reads. Sequences were annotated with PyIR, a Python wrapper for IgBLAST v1.9, and V/J genes and CDR3 were assigned using IMGT germline references. Reads were removed for weak V/J assignments (E-value above 1e-6), missing CDR3, stop codons, out-of-frame junctions, or ambiguous translated residues. V3J clonotypes were defined as sequences sharing an identical inferred V gene, J gene, and CDR3 amino acid sequence. Percentage overlap between repertoires was calculated by dividing the number of shared unique clonotypes by the size of the smaller repertoire. Three approaches were used to assess repertoire richness: RTK rarefaction, the Chao1 estimator, and Recon v2.1 estimates of unobserved clonotypes. Generation probabilities were computed with OLGA for all TCRbeta clonotypes obtained by the gDNA method from a handful of donors. TCRdb holds this immuneACCESS table with in-frame rearrangements only. Some clones are missing; in checked studies, unresolved V genes explain under half, and the rest has no known cause. From that table come the V and J calls and clone size; the DNA was used to work out D and trimming. Here the sample has 500,000 or so clones; approximately 94% occur a single time. In total, the top ten clones hold about 0.06% of the sample.

The CDR3 holds 16 amino acids from the cysteine to the phenylalanine. Only the CDR3 part of the read is kept: 48 bases, read in frame from the first base. CDR1 and CDR2 (SGHRS, YFSETQ) derive from the germline V gene. Unmatched junction bases come to 11, with V trimmed by 2 bases and J by 7 bases. The data were taken from a study of shared clonotypes between healthy human individuals (dated by TCRdb to 2020 to 2022). Concerning the study at large: The cohort included a few men and two women between 18 and 49 years of age. The study deeply sequenced blood TCR repertoires of about 5 healthy adults to estimate repertoire size and the extent of clonotype sharing between individuals. Leukapheresis yielded between about 0.85 and 9 billion PBMCs per donor. To increase sequencing depth and limit assay-specific biases, TCR repertoire library preparation and sequencing were carried out by different laboratories using diverse techniques. Per donor, three plates each were used for CD4 naive and CD4 memory, two for CD8 naive, and one for CD8 memory.

What the study reported, not specific to this receptor: Based on pairwise subsampling, the degree of clonotype sharing among donors was expected to be affected by sequencing depth. Because the study included a small number of donors, the genetic and exposure-history diversity represented was limited. Across a few donors, roughly 5.4% of naive CD4, roughly 3.5% of naive CD8, around 2.1% of memory CD4, and under 0.45% of memory CD8 clonotypes were shared. Larger estimated clonotype richness was generally found for naive subsets than for memory subsets. Even with the large sequencing depth, rarefaction of the sorted-subset datasets indicated that sequencing was incomplete. Clonotypes shared by all four sorted-subset donors showed higher generation probabilities than non-shared clonotypes. Only blood was sampled, and tissue TCR repertoires likely differ from those in blood.

This TCR derives from a woman aged 25 to 39 in good health. Sequencing input: naive CD4+ T cells sorted from blood. The cell subset or site label, read with the paper, signifies: CD45RA+ positively selected. Recombination connected TRBV5-1 to TRBJ2-1; 8 bases in the junction line up with TRBD2. The CDR3 protein sequence reads: CASSFSAGVETNEQFF. In nucleotides, the sequence is TGCGCCAGCAGCTTCTCAGCGGGAGTGGAGACAAATGAGCAGTTCTTC.